Listed below are T cell receptor beta chains from one sample, sequenced in a study of early T cells in non-severe SARS-CoV-2 infection. TCRdb called the 5' RACE reads again in MiXCR, with one record for every CDR3 protein. The table shows some 96,000 distinct CDR3 sequences, with more than 13% occurring only once. Sequenced input: whole blood. The receptors here all came from an adult who was a healthcare worker with PCR-confirmed SARS-CoV-2 infection or an uninfected control (not recorded which). Each CDR3 is given with its conserved first and last residue. The D gene is left open where the match is weak. The size of a clone is reported for some rows only, either as once, few or many, or as a class for expanded clones.

TRBV4-2	few	NA	TRBJ2-3	CASSPGADTQYF	TGTGCCAGCAGCCCGGGAGCAGATACGCAGTATTTT
TRBV7-2	few	TRBD2	TRBJ2-7	CASSLGLAAYEQYF	TGTGCCAGCAGCTTAGGACTAGCGGCTTACGAGCAGTACTTC
TRBV28	many	TRBD1	TRBJ2-7	CASRPTGAREQYF	TGTGCCAGCAGACCCACAGGGGCTCGGGAGCAGTACTTC
TRBV6-5	NA	NA	TRBJ2-2	CASALETGELFF	TGTGCCAGCGCGTTGGAGACCGGGGAGCTGTTTTTT
TRBV12-3/TRBV12-4	few	NA	TRBJ1-3	CASGPSGNTIYF	TGTGCCAGTGGACCCTCTGGAAACACCATATATTTT
TRBV2	NA	NA	TRBJ2-1	CASSGQSNEQFF	TGTGCCAGCAGTGGTCAGAGCAATGAGCAGTTCTTC
TRBV6-1	few	TRBD2	TRBJ2-5	CATGGLRQSGTIQETQYF	TGTGCCACCGGGGGTTTGAGGCAAAGCGGGACGATTCAGGAGACCCAGTACTTC
TRBV29-1	few	NA	TRBJ2-1	CSVEDLGGYNEQFF	TGCAGCGTTGAAGATTTGGGAGGTTACAATGAGCAGTTCTTC
TRBV19	few	TRBD2	TRBJ2-7	CASGGRGSYEQYF	TGTGCCAGCGGCGGGAGAGGGTCCTACGAGCAGTACTTC
TRBV7-8	many	TRBD1	TRBJ1-5	CASSLAAGQVAQPQHF	TGTGCCAGCAGCTTAGCGGCGGGACAGGTAGCTCAGCCCCAGCATTTT
TRBV6-5	few	TRBD2	TRBJ2-7	CASSYSGAERESPYF	TGTGCCAGCAGTTACTCGGGAGCGGAGCGGGAGTCCCCGTACTTC
TRBV5-1	many	NA	TRBJ2-5	CASSLALGAAIQETQYF	TGCGCCAGCAGCTTGGCTTTGGGGGCGGCCATCCAAGAGACCCAGTACTTC
TRBV5-1	few	NA	TRBJ2-1	CASSPGGPYEGEQFF	TGCGCCAGCAGCCCTGGGGGACCATATGAGGGTGAGCAGTTCTTC
TRBV6-2/TRBV6-3	many	TRBD2	TRBJ2-7	CASSSGTSGFYEQYF	TGTGCCAGCAGTTCCGGGACTAGCGGGTTCTACGAGCAGTACTTC
TRBV20-1	NA	TRBD1	TRBJ2-7	CSAPQTGDHYEQYF	TGCAGTGCTCCTCAAACAGGGGACCACTACGAGCAGTACTTC
TRBV29-1	NA	TRBD1	TRBJ1-3	CSVVQGENSGNTIYF	TGCAGCGTTGTCCAGGGGGAGAACTCTGGAAACACCATATATTTT
TRBV28	few	NA	TRBJ1-5	CASREQGLGQPQHF	TGTGCCAGCAGGGAACAGGGATTGGGTCAGCCCCAGCATTTT
TRBV6-5	few	NA	TRBJ1-2	CASSYYLPRDGLNYGYTF	TGTGCCAGCAGTTACTATCTACCCCGGGACGGGCTGAACTATGGCTACACCTTC
TRBV11-2	few	NA	TRBJ1-1	CASSSPRGRAEAFF	TGTGCCAGCAGCTCCCCGAGGGGGAGGGCTGAAGCTTTCTTT
TRBV9	NA	TRBD2	TRBJ2-1	CASSVVSGRAGANEQFF	TGTGCCAGCAGCGTAGTTAGCGGGAGGGCAGGTGCCAATGAGCAGTTCTTC
TRBV7-2	NA	TRBD2	TRBJ2-7	CASSLGLANYEQYF	TGTGCCAGCAGCTTGGGACTAGCGAACTACGAGCAGTACTTC
TRBV4-2	NA	TRBD2	TRBJ2-3	CASSQQIRTSPADTQYF	TGTGCCAGCAGCCAACAAATCAGGACTAGCCCCGCGGATACGCAGTATTTT
TRBV10-1	few	NA	TRBJ2-3	CASSEGDPSTDTQYF	TGCGCCAGCAGTGAAGGGGACCCTAGCACAGATACGCAGTATTTT
TRBV5-1	few	NA	TRBJ2-7	CASSPETADEQYF	TGCGCCAGCAGCCCCGAGACGGCCGACGAGCAGTACTTC
TRBV14	NA	NA	TRBJ2-1	CASSQAQYQGNEQFF	TGTGCCAGCAGCCAAGCCCAGTATCAGGGGAATGAGCAGTTCTTC
TRBV20-1	once	NA	TRBJ1-1	CSASLTAFF	TGCAGTGCTAGTCTGACGGCTTTCTTT
TRBV7-2	NA	NA	TRBJ2-3	CASSSSTGLRTDTQYF	TGTGCCAGCAGCTCTAGTACAGGATTAAGGACAGATACGCAGTATTTT
TRBV20-1	NA	NA	TRBJ2-4	CSANPGAKNIQYF	TGCAGTGCTAATCCAGGAGCCAAAAACATTCAGTACTTC
TRBV28	many	NA	TRBJ2-1	CASSSLSGPYNEQFF	TGTGCCAGCAGTTCCCTTAGCGGCCCCTACAATGAGCAGTTCTTC
TRBV11-2	few	NA	TRBJ2-7	CASSLESGYEQYF	TGTGCCAGCAGCTTAGAATCGGGGTACGAGCAGTACTTC
TRBV6-2/TRBV6-3	NA	TRBD2	TRBJ2-2	CASEVAGFAGELFF	TGTGCCAGCGAGGTAGCGGGTTTTGCCGGGGAGCTGTTTTTT
TRBV5-1	many	TRBD2	TRBJ2-5	CASSVGGLAGGRGETQYF	TGCGCCAGCAGCGTCGGTGGACTAGCGGGAGGGCGAGGGGAGACCCAGTACTTC
TRBV12-3/TRBV12-4	few	TRBD1	TRBJ2-5	CASSQGATQYF	TGTGCCAGCAGTCAGGGGGCGACCCAGTACTTC
TRBV6-5	many	NA	TRBJ1-5	CASSYSPNQPQHF	TGTGCCAGCAGTTACTCCCCAAATCAGCCCCAGCATTTT
TRBV5-6	NA	NA	TRBJ1-1	CASSLFRPTEAFF	TGTGCCAGCAGCTTGTTCAGACCCACCGAAGCTTTCTTT
TRBV7-8	NA	NA	TRBJ1-3	CASSLANRESGNTIYF	TGTGCCAGCAGCTTAGCGAACAGGGAGTCTGGAAACACCATATATTTT
TRBV20-1	NA	TRBD2	TRBJ2-1	CSASASSGRADMQFF	TGCAGTGCCTCCGCCTCTAGCGGGAGGGCCGATATGCAGTTCTTC
TRBV7-9	NA	NA	TRBJ1-1	CASSTGPNTEAFF	TGTGCCAGTTCAACAGGGCCGAACACTGAAGCTTTCTTT